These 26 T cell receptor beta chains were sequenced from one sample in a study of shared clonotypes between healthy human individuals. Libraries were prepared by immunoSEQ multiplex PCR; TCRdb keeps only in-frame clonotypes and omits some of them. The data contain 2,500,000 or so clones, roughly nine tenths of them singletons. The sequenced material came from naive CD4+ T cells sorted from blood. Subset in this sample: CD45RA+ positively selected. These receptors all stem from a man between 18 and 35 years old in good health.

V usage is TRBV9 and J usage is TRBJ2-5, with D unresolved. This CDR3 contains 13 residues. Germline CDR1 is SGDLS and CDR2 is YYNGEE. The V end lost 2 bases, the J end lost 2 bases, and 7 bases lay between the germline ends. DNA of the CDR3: TGTGCCAGCAGCGTCCGCCAGCAAGAGACCCAGTACTTC. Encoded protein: CASSVRQQETQYF.

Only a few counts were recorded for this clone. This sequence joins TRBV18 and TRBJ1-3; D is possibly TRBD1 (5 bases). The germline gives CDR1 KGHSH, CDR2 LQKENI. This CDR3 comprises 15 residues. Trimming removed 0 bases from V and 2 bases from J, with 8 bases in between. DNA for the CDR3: TGTGCCAGCTCACCACCCGGGGACGCTGGAAACACCATATATTTT. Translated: CASSPPGDAGNTIYF.

CDR3 DNA: TGTGCCAGTAGTATAGATGGGACAGATAACACTGAAGCTTTCTTT. It is translated as CASSIDGTDNTEAFF. The V call is TRBV19, the J call TRBJ1-1; TRBD1 matches at 7 bases. The CDR3 runs to 15 residues. J lost 2 bases, V lost 0 bases, and 3 bases had no gene match. From germline, CDR1 is LNHDA and CDR2 SQIVND (reference sequence). Full variable domain (outside the CDR3, taken from reference TRBV19 and TRBJ1-1): DGGITQSPKYLFRKEGQNVTLSCEQNLNHDAMYWYRQDPGQGLRLIYYSQIVNDFQKGDIAEGYSVSREKKESFPLTVTSAQKNPTAFYLCASSIDGTDNTEAFFGQGTRLTVV.

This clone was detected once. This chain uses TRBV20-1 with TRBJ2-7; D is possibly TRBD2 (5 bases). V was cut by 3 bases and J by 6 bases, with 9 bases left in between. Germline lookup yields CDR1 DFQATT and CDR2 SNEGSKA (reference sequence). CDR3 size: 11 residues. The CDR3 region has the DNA TGCAGTGCTAGGTTGGGGAGCGAGCAGTACTTC. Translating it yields CSARLGSEQYF.

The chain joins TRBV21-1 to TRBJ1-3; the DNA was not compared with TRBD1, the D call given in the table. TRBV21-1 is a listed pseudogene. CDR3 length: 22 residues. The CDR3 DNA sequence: TGTGCCAGCAGCAAAGCGCCCTCTGTAGTTACTAGGACAGGGGTTAGTGGAAACACCATATATTTT. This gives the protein CASSKAPSVVTRTGVSGNTIYF.

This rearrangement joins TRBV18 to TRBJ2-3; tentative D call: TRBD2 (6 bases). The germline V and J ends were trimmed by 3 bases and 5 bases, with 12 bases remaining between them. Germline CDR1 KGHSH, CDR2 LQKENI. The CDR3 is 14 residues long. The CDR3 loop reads CASSPPGVRDTQYF. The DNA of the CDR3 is TGTGCCAGCTCACCTCCGGGGGTAAGAGATACGCAGTATTTT.

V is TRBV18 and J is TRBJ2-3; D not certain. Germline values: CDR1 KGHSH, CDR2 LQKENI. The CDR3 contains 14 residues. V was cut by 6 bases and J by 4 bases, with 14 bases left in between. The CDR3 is CASSPNAGPDTQYF. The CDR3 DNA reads TGTGCCAGCTCCCCAAATGCCGGTCCAGATACGCAGTATTTT.

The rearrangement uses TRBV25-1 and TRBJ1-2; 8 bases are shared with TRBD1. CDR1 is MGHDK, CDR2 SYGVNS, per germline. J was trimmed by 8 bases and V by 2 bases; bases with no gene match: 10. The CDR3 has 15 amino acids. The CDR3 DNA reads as TGTGCCAGCAGTGAACCTGGACAGGGAGGCAGGGGCTACACCTTC. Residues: CASSEPGQGGRGYTF.

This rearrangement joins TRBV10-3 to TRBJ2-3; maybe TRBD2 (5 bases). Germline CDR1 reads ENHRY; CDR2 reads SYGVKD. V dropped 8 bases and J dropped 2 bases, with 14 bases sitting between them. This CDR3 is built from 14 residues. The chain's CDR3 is CAIGSSGNTDTQYF. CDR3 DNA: TGTGCCATCGGGTCCAGCGGAAACACAGATACGCAGTATTTT.

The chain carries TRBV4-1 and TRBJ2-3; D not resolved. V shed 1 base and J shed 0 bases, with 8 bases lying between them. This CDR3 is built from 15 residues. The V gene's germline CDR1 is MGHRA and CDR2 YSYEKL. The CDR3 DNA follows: TGCGCCAGCAGCCAAGCACCGACCAGCACAGATACGCAGTATTTT. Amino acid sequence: CASSQAPTSTDTQYF.

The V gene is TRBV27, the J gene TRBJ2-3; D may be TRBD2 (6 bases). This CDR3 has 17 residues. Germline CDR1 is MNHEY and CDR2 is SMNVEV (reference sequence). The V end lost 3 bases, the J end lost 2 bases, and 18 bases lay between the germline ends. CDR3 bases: TGTGCCAGCAGTTTGGGGCCGGGGCGGGACCTCACAGATACGCAGTATTTT. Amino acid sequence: CASSLGPGRDLTDTQYF.

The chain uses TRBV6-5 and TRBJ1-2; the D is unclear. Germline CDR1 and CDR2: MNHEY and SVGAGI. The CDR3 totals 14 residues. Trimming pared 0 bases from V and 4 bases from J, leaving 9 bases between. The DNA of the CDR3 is TGTGCCAGCAGTTACTCGGCAGCTACCTATGGCTACACCTTC. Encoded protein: CASSYSAATYGYTF.

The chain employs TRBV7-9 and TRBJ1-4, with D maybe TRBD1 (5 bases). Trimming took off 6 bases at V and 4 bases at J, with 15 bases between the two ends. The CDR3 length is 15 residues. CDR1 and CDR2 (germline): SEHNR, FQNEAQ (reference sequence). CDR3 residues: CASSRGSADNEKLFF. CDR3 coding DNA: TGTGCCAGCAGTAGGGGATCCGCTGATAATGAAAAACTGTTTTTT.

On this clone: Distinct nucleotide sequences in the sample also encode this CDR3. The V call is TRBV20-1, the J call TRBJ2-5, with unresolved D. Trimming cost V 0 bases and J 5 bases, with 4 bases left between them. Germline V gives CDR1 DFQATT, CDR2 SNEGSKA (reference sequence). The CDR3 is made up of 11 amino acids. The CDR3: CSARDWETQYF. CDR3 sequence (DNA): TGCAGTGCTAGAGATTGGGAGACCCAGTACTTC.

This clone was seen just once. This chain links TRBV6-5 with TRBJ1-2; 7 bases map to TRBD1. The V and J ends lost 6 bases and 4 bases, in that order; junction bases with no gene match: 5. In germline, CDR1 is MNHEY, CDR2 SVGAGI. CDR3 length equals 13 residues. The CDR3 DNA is TGTGCCAGCAGCCGGACAGGCCTCTATGGCTACACCTTC. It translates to CASSRTGLYGYTF.

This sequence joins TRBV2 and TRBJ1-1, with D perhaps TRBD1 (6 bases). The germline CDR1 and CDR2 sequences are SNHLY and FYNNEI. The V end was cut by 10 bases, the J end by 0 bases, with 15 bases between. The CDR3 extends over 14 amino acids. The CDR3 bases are TGTGCCACGTCTGGGGGGGCCCTGAACACTGAAGCTTTCTTT. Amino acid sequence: CATSGGALNTEAFF.

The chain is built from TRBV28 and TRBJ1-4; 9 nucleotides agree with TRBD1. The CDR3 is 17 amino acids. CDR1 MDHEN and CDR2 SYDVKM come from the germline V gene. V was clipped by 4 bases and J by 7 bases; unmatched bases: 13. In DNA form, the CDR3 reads TGTGCCAGCAGTTCACCTAGCACCGGGACAGGGAGTGAAAAACTGTTTTTT. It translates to CASSSPSTGTGSEKLFF.

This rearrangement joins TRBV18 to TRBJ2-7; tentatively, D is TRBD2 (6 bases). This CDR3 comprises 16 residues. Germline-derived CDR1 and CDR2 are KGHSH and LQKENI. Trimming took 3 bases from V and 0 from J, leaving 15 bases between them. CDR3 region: CASSPQRRGASYEQYF. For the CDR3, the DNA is TGTGCCAGCTCACCCCAAAGGCGCGGGGCCTCCTACGAGCAGTACTTC.

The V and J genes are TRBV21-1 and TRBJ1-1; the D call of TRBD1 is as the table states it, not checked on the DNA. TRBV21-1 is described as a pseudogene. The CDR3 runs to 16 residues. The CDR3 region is CASRTFRLDRETEAFF. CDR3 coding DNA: TGTGCCAGCAGGACCTTCCGGTTAGACAGGGAGACTGAAGCTTTCTTT.

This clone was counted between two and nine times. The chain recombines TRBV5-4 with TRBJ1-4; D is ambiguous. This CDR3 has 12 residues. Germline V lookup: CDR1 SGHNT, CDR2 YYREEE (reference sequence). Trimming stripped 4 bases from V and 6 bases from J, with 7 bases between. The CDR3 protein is CASSLLDEKLFF. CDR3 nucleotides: TGTGCCAGCAGCCTCCTTGATGAAAAACTGTTTTTT.

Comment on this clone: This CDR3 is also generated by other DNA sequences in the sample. CDR3 coding DNA: TGTGCCAGCAGTGAAGGAGGACGCGGCTACACCTTC. Translating it yields CASSEGGRGYTF. The chain couples TRBV2 to TRBJ1-2; no clear D. Trimming took 1 base from V and 8 from J, leaving 8 bases between them. This CDR3 contains 12 residues. Germline CDR1 and CDR2: SNHLY and FYNNEI. The complete variable domain, with remaining parts taken from reference TRBV2 and TRBJ1-2, reads EPEVTQTPSHQVTQMGQEVILRCVPISNHLYFYWYRQILGQKVEFLVSFYNNEISEKSEIFDDQFSVERPDGSNFTLKIRSTKLEDSAMYFCASSEGGRGYTFGSGTRLTVV.

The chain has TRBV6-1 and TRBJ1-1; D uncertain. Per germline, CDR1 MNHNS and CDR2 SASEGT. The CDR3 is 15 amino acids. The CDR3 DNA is TGTGCGATCAAGTGGACGGGGAATCTGAACACTGAAGCTTTCTTT. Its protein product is CAIKWTGNLNTEAFF.

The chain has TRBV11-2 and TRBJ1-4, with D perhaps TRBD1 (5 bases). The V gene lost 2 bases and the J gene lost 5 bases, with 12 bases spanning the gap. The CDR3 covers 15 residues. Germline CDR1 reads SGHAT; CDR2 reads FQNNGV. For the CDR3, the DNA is TGTGCCAGCAGCTTATTTCGGGGCCCAAATGAAAAACTGTTTTTT. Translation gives CASSLFRGPNEKLFF.

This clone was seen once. The CDR3 loop reads CASSLGGPWTSGTDTQYF. In nucleotides, the CDR3 is TGTGCCAGCAGCTTAGGCGGCCCTTGGACTAGCGGCACAGATACGCAGTATTTT. The rearrangement links TRBV11-3 to TRBJ2-3; the match to TRBD2 covers 9 bases. CDR3 length: 18 residues. With V trimmed by 1 base and J by 1 base, 9 bases remained unmatched. Germline assignment: CDR1 SGHNT and CDR2 YENEEA.

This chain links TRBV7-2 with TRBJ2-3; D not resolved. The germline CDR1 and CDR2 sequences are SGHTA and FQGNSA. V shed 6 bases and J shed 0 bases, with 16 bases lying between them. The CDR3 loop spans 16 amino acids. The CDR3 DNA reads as TGTGCCAGCAGATCAAAGGGAACAACTAGCACAGATACGCAGTATTTT. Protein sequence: CASRSKGTTSTDTQYF.

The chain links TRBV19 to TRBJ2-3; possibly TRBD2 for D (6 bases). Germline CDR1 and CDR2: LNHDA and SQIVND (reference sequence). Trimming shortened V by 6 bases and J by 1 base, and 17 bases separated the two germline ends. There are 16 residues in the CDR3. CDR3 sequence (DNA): TGTGCCAGTAGAGATGGACTGCGGGGTGGCACAGATACGCAGTATTTT. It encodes CASRDGLRGGTDTQYF.